Sequencing of this T cell receptor (beta chain) was carried out in a study of neurological immune-mediated disorders. In its sample, this clonotype was seen many times. The study drew its healthy controls from blood bank volunteers in Maryland, USA. cDNA synthesis was performed by 5'RACE with 10-nucleotide random UMIs. Over 160 million TCR-beta sequences, together covering 15-18 subjects, were produced by every individual sequencing run that was carried out. MiXCR was run by TCRdb on the 5' RACE reads, yielding one entry per CDR3 protein. Of 39,000 or so distinct CDR3 sequences listed, about 4.8% were seen once; the top ten hold around 9.7%. Looked up from germline, CDR1 is MGHDK and CDR2 is SYGVNS. Trimming took off 8 bases at V and 0 bases at J, with 11 bases between the two ends. The CDR3 consists of 15 residues.

The chain couples TRBV25-1 to TRBJ2-6; no firm D call. The sequencing sample was made of CD4+ T cells from blood. This clonotype originated in a man between 18 and 35 years old in good health. The CDR3 is CASSGSLSGANVLTF. The DNA of the CDR3 is TGTGCCAGCTCCGGGTCCCTCTCTGGGGCCAACGTCCTGACTTTC.